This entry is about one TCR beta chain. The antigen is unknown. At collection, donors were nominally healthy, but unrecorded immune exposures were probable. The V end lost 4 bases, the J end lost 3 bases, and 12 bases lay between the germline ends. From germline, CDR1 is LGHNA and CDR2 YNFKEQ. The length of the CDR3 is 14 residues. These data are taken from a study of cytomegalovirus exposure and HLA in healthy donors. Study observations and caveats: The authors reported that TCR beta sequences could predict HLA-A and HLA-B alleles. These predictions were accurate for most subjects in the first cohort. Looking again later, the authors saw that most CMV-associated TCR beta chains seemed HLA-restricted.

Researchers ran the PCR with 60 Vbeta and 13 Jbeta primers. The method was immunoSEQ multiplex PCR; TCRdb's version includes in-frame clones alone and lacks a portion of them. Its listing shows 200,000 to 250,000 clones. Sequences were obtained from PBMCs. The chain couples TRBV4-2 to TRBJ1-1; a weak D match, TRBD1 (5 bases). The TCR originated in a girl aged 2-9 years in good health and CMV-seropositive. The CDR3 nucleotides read TGTGCCAGCAGCCTGGGTGGGGGGGACACTGAAGCTTTCTTT. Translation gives CASSLGGGDTEAFF.